This passage covers 19 T cell receptor beta chains from one sample sequenced in a study of graft-versus-host responses after intestinal transplantation. Libraries were prepared by immunoSEQ multiplex PCR; TCRdb keeps only in-frame clonotypes and omits some of them. The sample lists around 110,000 clones, 90% to 95% seen once, with more than 0.95% in the top ten. Their antigens remain unidentified. Sequences were derived from unstimulated CD8+ T cells sorted from spleen or lymph node cells, sampled before transplant. All receptors come from a human donor who was the organ donor for an intestinal transplant.

The V call is TRBV7-9, the J call TRBJ2-5; D not certain. The CDR3 is 12 amino acids. Trimming left V 4 bases short and J 5 bases short, with 8 bases between. Germline CDR1 and CDR2: SEHNR and FQNEAQ (reference sequence). CDR3 DNA: TGTGCCAGCAGCTGGGGTTCGGAGACCCAGTACTTC. Protein sequence: CASSWGSETQYF.

This clone has just one count. V is TRBV5-8 and J is TRBJ1-1; TRBD1 aligns across 7 bases. Germline V lookup: CDR1 SGHTS, CDR2 YDEGEE. The J segment lost 0 bases and the V segment lost 4 bases, leaving 9 bases of the junction unmatched. The CDR3 is 16 residues long. The CDR3 reads CASSLGGTAVNTEAFF. The CDR3 nucleotides read TGTGCCAGCAGCCTGGGGGGGACAGCTGTGAACACTGAAGCTTTCTTT.

As concerns this clone: Other DNA sequences in this specimen translate into the identical CDR3. The chain recombines TRBV5-5 with TRBJ2-7; no clear D. With 0 bases removed from V and 2 bases from J, the gap between germline ends came to 6 bases. The CDR3 consists of 13 residues. Germline CDR1 and CDR2: SGHKS and YYEKEE (reference sequence). CDR3 sequence (DNA): TGTGCCAGCAGCTTGGGGCCTACCTACGAGCAGTACTTC. Translating gives CASSLGPTYEQYF.

This clone was observed a single time. V is TRBV4-2 and J is TRBJ2-7, with 11 positions matching TRBD2. Germline V gene lookup returns CDR1 LGHNA and CDR2 YNFKEQ. With V trimmed by 1 base and J by 7 bases, 9 bases remained unmatched. The CDR3 loop spans 16 amino acids. The DNA for the CDR3 is TGTGCCAGCAGCCAAGTCCTAGCGGGAGGTTTGGGTGAGCAGTACTTC. Translated: CASSQVLAGGLGEQYF.

The V call is TRBV11-2, the J call TRBJ2-7; no reliable D call. V was pared by 1 base and J by 2 bases, with 9 bases between. Germline lookup yields CDR1 SGHAT and CDR2 FQNNGV. The CDR3 sequence is 14 residues long. CDR3 DNA: TGTGCCAGCAGCTTAGGGTCAGTGACCTACGAGCAGTACTTC. Its protein product is CASSLGSVTYEQYF.

The rearrangement joins TRBV19 to TRBJ2-7; no clear D. CDR3 length equals 13 residues. V was shortened by 10 bases and J by 6 bases, with 19 bases between the two germline ends. Germline V gives CDR1 LNHDA, CDR2 SQIVND (reference sequence). The CDR3 DNA reads as TGTGCCACCACCGGGTCCGAGTATGCCGAGCAGTACTTC. Its translation is CATTGSEYAEQYF.

The chain links TRBV7-2 to TRBJ2-2; TRBD1 matches 7 bases. This CDR3 comprises 14 residues. V gave up 4 bases and J gave up 6 bases; unmatched junction bases: 5. CDR1 and CDR2 from the germline V gene are SGHTA and FQGNSA. The CDR3 protein is CASSSPTGPGELFF. The CDR3 nucleotides are TGTGCCAGCAGCTCCCCGACAGGGCCCGGGGAGCTGTTTTTT.

The chain links TRBV4-3 to TRBJ2-1, with TRBD2 matching over 9 bases. Germline CDR1 reads LGHNA; CDR2 reads YSLEER. The V gene end was trimmed by 0 bases and the J gene end by 8 bases; junction bases not matched to a gene: 8. The CDR3 has 16 residues. The CDR3 region has the DNA TGCGCCAGCAGCCAAGATGCGGTAGCGGGAGCCGATGAGCAGTTCTTC. Its translation: CASSQDAVAGADEQFF.

This chain uses TRBV27 with TRBJ2-4, with 9 bases lining up with TRBD2. This CDR3 contains 15 residues. Trimming took 2 bases from V and 4 from J; bases not matched to a gene: 3. Germline loops: CDR1 MNHEY, CDR2 SMNVEV (reference sequence). The CDR3 sequence is CASSLRAGGKNIQYF. In DNA, the CDR3 is TGTGCCAGCAGTTTAAGGGCGGGAGGGAAAAACATTCAGTACTTC.

In the case of this clone: The same CDR3 can be traced to other DNA sequences in this sample. The chain joins TRBV10-3 to TRBJ1-5; 7 positions match TRBD1. Germline trimming cut 6 bases from V and 5 bases from J; bases unmatched to any gene: 4. CDR3 size: 13 residues. Germline V CDR1 and CDR2: ENHRY, SYGVKD. CDR3 sequence reads: CAISETGDQPQHF. For the CDR3, the DNA is TGTGCCATCAGCGAAACAGGGGATCAGCCCCAGCATTTT.

This sequence joins TRBV5-4 and TRBJ2-2; D unclear. V was shortened by 4 bases and J by 0 bases, with 7 bases between the two germline ends. This CDR3 spans 14 amino acids. CDR1 is SGHNT and CDR2 is YYREEE in the germline V gene (reference sequence). The CDR3 bases are TGTGCCAGCAGCCACCCTACGAACACCGGGGAGCTGTTTTTT. This sequence encodes CASSHPTNTGELFF.

The chain is built from TRBV10-3 and TRBJ2-3; no firm D call. The CDR3 has 14 amino acids. Germline CDR1 ENHRY, CDR2 SYGVKD. DNA for the CDR3: TGTGCGGGATCGGCTAGTGCGGGCACAGATACGCAGTATTTT. Translation: CAGSASAGTDTQYF.

The chain is built from TRBV14 and TRBJ2-2; D might be TRBD2 (6 bases). The CDR3 loop spans 15 amino acids. Trimming cost V 2 bases and J 6 bases, with 13 bases left between them. Germline V gives CDR1 SGHDN, CDR2 FVKESK. The CDR3 spells CASSQPGVHPGELFF. In DNA form, the CDR3 reads TGTGCCAGCAGCCAACCGGGAGTCCACCCCGGGGAGCTGTTTTTT.

This clone was picked up one time. J is TRBJ1-5 and V is TRBV5-5; TRBD1 matches 7 bases. The length of the CDR3 is 14 residues. CDR1 SGHKS and CDR2 YYEKEE come from the germline V gene (reference sequence). The V gene end was trimmed by 4 bases and the J gene end by 4 bases; junction bases not matched to a gene: 5. CDR3 residues: CASSETGANQPQHF. The CDR3 bases are TGTGCCAGCAGCGAAACAGGGGCTAATCAGCCCCAGCATTTT.

V gene TRBV10-3 combines with J gene TRBJ2-7, with TRBD2 matching 14 bases. The germline CDR1 and CDR2 sequences are ENHRY and SYGVKD. CDR3 length: 17 amino acids. With 4 bases clipped from V and 4 bases from J, the junction kept 9 bases outside the gene matches. Here the CDR3 reads CAISALGLAGEGYEQYF. The CDR3 DNA reads as TGTGCCATCAGTGCCCTGGGACTAGCGGGAGAAGGGTACGAGCAGTACTTC.

The CDR3 nucleotides are TGCGCCAGCAGCCGGGACAGGGGTTTTCTCTACGAGCAGTACTTC. It encodes CASSRDRGFLYEQYF. The V gene is TRBV4-1, the J gene TRBJ2-7; 10 bases match TRBD1. CDR1 is MGHRA and CDR2 is YSYEKL in the germline V gene. This CDR3 is 15 amino acids long. With 4 bases clipped from V and 3 bases from J, the junction kept 6 bases outside the gene matches.

V and J are TRBV7-2 and TRBJ2-1; maybe TRBD1 (6 bases). The ends were cut back, 2 bases at V and 4 bases at J, with 9 bases in the middle. The CDR3 consists of 14 residues. Per the germline V gene, CDR1 is SGHTA and CDR2 is FQGNSA. The CDR3 is CASSLRTEYNEQFF. DNA for the CDR3: TGTGCCAGCAGCTTACGGACAGAATACAATGAGCAGTTCTTC.

The gene calls are TRBV4-1 and TRBJ2-7; TRBD2 aligns across 7 bases. V trimming: 0 bases; J trimming: 3 bases; junction bases outside the gene matches: 2. In germline, CDR1 is MGHRA, CDR2 YSYEKL. This CDR3 spans 14 amino acids. This CDR3 is CASSQEGGYYEQYF. The DNA for the CDR3 is TGCGCCAGCAGCCAAGAGGGGGGGTACTACGAGCAGTACTTC.

CDR3 sequence: CASSQGGTGISYEQYF. The CDR3 DNA reads as TGCGCCAGCAGCCAGGGCGGGACAGGGATCTCCTACGAGCAGTACTTC. The V gene is TRBV4-1, the J gene TRBJ2-7, with TRBD1 matching 9 bases. Germline V gene lookup returns CDR1 MGHRA and CDR2 YSYEKL. V shed 3 bases, J shed 0 bases, and the junction held 6 bases outside the gene matches. The CDR3 covers 16 residues.